A single sample is the source of the 22 T cell receptor beta chains below, sequenced in a study of T cell responses to AZD1222 COVID-19 vaccine. The table came from immunoSEQ multiplex PCR; TCRdb's copy has only in-frame clones and leaves some out. The sample holds roughly 150,000 clones, approximately 90% seen once. This sample comprised peripheral blood, obtained on day 0 of AZD1222 vaccination. These TCRs come from an adult in good health.

CDR3 amino acids: CASSALRSGSSYNEQFF. The CDR3 DNA follows: TGTGCCAGCAGCGCCCTACGAAGCGGGAGCTCCTACAATGAGCAGTTCTTC. This sequence joins TRBV9 and TRBJ2-1; 8 nucleotides line up with TRBD2. Losses at the gene ends were 3 bases for V and 0 bases for J; bases not matched to a gene: 8. Per the germline V gene, CDR1 is SGDLS and CDR2 is YYNGEE. The CDR3 consists of 17 residues.

CDR3 sequence: CASSFAREGYEQYF. DNA for the CDR3: TGTGCCAGCAGCTTCGCCAGGGAGGGCTACGAGCAGTACTTC. The chain uses TRBV7-8 and TRBJ2-7; the match to TRBD2 covers 7 bases. The CDR3 consists of 14 residues. V lost 3 bases to trimming and J lost 3 bases; unmatched junction nucleotides: 5. The germline CDR1 and CDR2 sequences are SGHVS and FQNEAQ.

This chain connects TRBV19 to TRBJ1-6, with D maybe TRBD1 (6 bases). The CDR3 is made up of 16 amino acids. Between the trimmed V and J ends, which lost 3 bases and 9 bases, there was a span of 18 bases. In germline, CDR1 is LNHDA, CDR2 SQIVND (reference sequence). CDR3 nucleotides: TGTGCCAGTAGTATTTGGTTGGGCACAGGGTCTTCACCCCTCCACTTT. Translated, it gives CASSIWLGTGSSPLHF.

The V gene is TRBV7-9, the J gene TRBJ1-1; 8 bases line up with TRBD1. With 5 bases clipped from V and 6 bases from J, the junction kept 5 bases outside the gene matches. This CDR3 is built from 13 residues. The germline gives CDR1 SEHNR, CDR2 FQNEAQ (reference sequence). The CDR3 sequence is CASSIDRGAEAFF. The CDR3 DNA reads as TGTGCCAGCAGCATAGACAGGGGAGCTGAAGCTTTCTTT.

The chain employs TRBV10-3 and TRBJ2-1; D not certain. The CDR3 sequence is 14 residues long. Trimming pared 7 bases from V and 7 bases from J, leaving 17 bases between. Germline V CDR1 and CDR2: ENHRY, SYGVKD. CDR3 nucleotide sequence: TGTGCCATCACAAGGGCGGACCCTGGGAATGAGCAGTTCTTC. Its protein product is CAITRADPGNEQFF.

The rearrangement links TRBV15 to TRBJ2-1, with D perhaps matching TRBD2 (6 bases). This CDR3 comprises 16 residues. Germline CDR1 and CDR2: LNHNV and YYDKDF (reference sequence). Trimming took off 1 base at V and 0 bases at J, with 10 bases between the two ends. The CDR3 DNA reads as TGTGCCACCAGCAGAGTATCCGGGAGCTCCTACAATGAGCAGTTCTTC. This encodes CATSRVSGSSYNEQFF.

J is TRBJ2-5 and V is TRBV2; D is unresolved. V was trimmed by 8 bases and J by 4 bases, leaving 14 bases between them. The CDR3 loop spans 13 amino acids. Germline assignment: CDR1 SNHLY and CDR2 FYNNEI. The CDR3 loop is CASHLWEGETQYF. CDR3 nucleotide sequence: TGTGCCAGCCACTTATGGGAAGGAGAGACCCAGTACTTC.

This clone has just one count. The V and J genes are TRBV12-5 and TRBJ2-1; 10 nucleotides line up with TRBD2. In germline, CDR1 is LGHNT, CDR2 FRNRAP. J was trimmed by 9 bases and V by 6 bases; bases with no gene match: 26. This CDR3 is 20 amino acids long. In nucleotides, the CDR3 is TGTGCTAGTGGCCTGGGACTAGCGACGGGCGCGTGGGACCGGCGCGGTGAGCAGTTCTTC. Translating it yields CASGLGLATGAWDRRGEQFF.

The chain recombines TRBV29-1 with TRBJ1-1; TRBD1 might be the D (5 bases). Trimming stripped 2 bases from V and 1 base from J, with 11 bases between. The germline V gene encodes CDR1 SQVTM and CDR2 ANQGSEA. The length of the CDR3 is 14 residues. The CDR3 here is CSVESPGRNTEAFF. Here the CDR3 DNA reads TGCAGCGTTGAATCTCCAGGGAGGAACACTGAAGCTTTCTTT.

The chain links TRBV3-1 (or the pseudogene TRBV3-2) to TRBJ2-6; no reliable D call. Germline V gene lookup returns CDR1 LGHDT and CDR2 YNNKEL (reference sequence). This CDR3 spans 16 amino acids. Trimming pared 6 bases from V and 2 bases from J, leaving 14 bases between. CDR3 amino acids: CASSPMQDAGANVLTF. CDR3 DNA: TGTGCCAGCAGTCCCATGCAAGACGCTGGGGCCAACGTCCTGACTTTC.

V gene TRBV28 combines with J gene TRBJ2-7; tentatively, D is TRBD2 (6 bases). Deletions cut 6 bases from V and 3 bases from J, with 18 bases between. Germline loops: CDR1 MDHEN, CDR2 SYDVKM. This CDR3 has 15 amino acids. The CDR3 loop reads CASSLGGSGHYEQYF. DNA for the CDR3: TGTGCCAGCAGCCTCGGAGGGAGTGGTCACTACGAGCAGTACTTC.

This chain uses TRBV27 with TRBJ1-2; TRBD1 is a possible D gene (5 bases). Germline V CDR1 and CDR2: MNHEY, SMNVEV (reference sequence). The CDR3 is 15 amino acids. V was shortened by 6 bases and J by 4 bases, with 18 bases between the two germline ends. The CDR3: CASSPGQSGFYGYTF. In DNA, the CDR3 is TGTGCCAGCAGCCCAGGGCAGTCCGGATTCTATGGCTACACCTTC.

The genes are TRBV27 and TRBJ1-2, with D uncertain. CDR3 length equals 14 residues. Between the trimmed V and J ends, which lost 3 bases and 8 bases, there was a span of 16 bases. Germline CDR1 MNHEY, CDR2 SMNVEV (reference sequence). The CDR3 loop reads CASSFGSSAGGYTF. CDR3 DNA sequence: TGTGCCAGCAGTTTCGGGAGCTCCGCGGGGGGCTACACCTTC.

The rearrangement joins TRBV7-9 to TRBJ2-2, with 7 bases aligning to TRBD2. V lost 1 base, J lost 2 bases, and 1 base stayed unmatched. Germline CDR1 and CDR2: SEHNR and FQNEAQ (reference sequence). The CDR3 extends over 15 amino acids. CDR3 region: CASSLGGRNTGELFF. Here the CDR3 DNA reads TGTGCCAGCAGCTTAGGCGGGAGAAACACCGGGGAGCTGTTTTTT.

Concerning this clone: The identical CDR3 is also encoded by other nucleotide sequences in the sample. The chain couples TRBV28 to TRBJ2-7; D perhaps matches TRBD2 (6 bases). V was clipped by 6 bases and J by 4 bases, with 10 bases between them. Germline V gene sequence: CDR1 MDHEN, CDR2 SYDVKM. This CDR3 is built from 12 residues. The CDR3 sequence is CASSRGFYEQYF. CDR3 nucleotides: TGTGCCAGCAGCCGGGGGTTTTACGAGCAGTACTTC.

Only one count was recorded for this clone. The V call is TRBV11-2, the J call TRBJ1-2; D is possibly TRBD1 (5 bases). Germline V gives CDR1 SGHAT, CDR2 FQNNGV. CDR3 length: 16 amino acids. V was pared by 2 bases and J by 2 bases, with 15 bases between. The CDR3 region is CASSLQVAGTNYGYTF. The CDR3 nucleotides read TGTGCCAGCAGCTTACAGGTTGCAGGGACGAACTATGGCTACACCTTC. The full variable domain, rest sourced from reference TRBV11-2 and TRBJ1-2, is EAGVAQSPRYKIIEKRQSVAFWCNPISGHATLYWYQQILGQGPKLLIQFQNNGVVDDSQLPKDRFSAERLKGVDSTLKIQPAKLEDSAVYLCASSLQVAGTNYGYTFGSGTRLTVV.

This clone has a single count. The V and J genes are TRBV7-9 and TRBJ2-1; 8 bases agree with TRBD2. Germline trimming cut 5 bases from V and 9 bases from J; bases unmatched to any gene: 6. The CDR3 is 13 residues long. Germline assignment: CDR1 SEHNR and CDR2 FQNEAQ (reference sequence). CDR3 bases: TGTGCCAGCAGCCGGGGACTAGTGGGTGAGCAGTTCTTC. Translated: CASSRGLVGEQFF.

This chain connects TRBV3-1 (or the pseudogene TRBV3-2) to TRBJ1-1; 8 nucleotides line up with TRBD1. Trimming took 4 bases from V and 8 from J; bases not matched to a gene: 6. The CDR3 covers 13 residues. From germline, CDR1 is LGHDT and CDR2 YNNKEL (reference sequence). The CDR3 is CASSPQGAGEAFF. CDR3 nucleotide sequence: TGTGCCAGCAGCCCCCAGGGGGCCGGGGAAGCTTTCTTT.

This chain connects TRBV28 to TRBJ1-1; D is unclear. This CDR3 is 14 amino acids long. The germline V gene encodes CDR1 MDHEN and CDR2 SYDVKM. Trimming shortened V by 5 bases and J by 5 bases, and 15 bases separated the two germline ends. CDR3 DNA sequence: TGTGCCAGCAGTCCCCGGAGAGGGAGGACTGAAGCTTTCTTT. Translated, it gives CASSPRRGRTEAFF. Combining the CDR3 with reference TRBV28 and TRBJ1-1 gives the whole variable domain DVKVTQSSRYLVKRTGEKVFLECVQDMDHENMFWYRQDPGLGLRLIYFSYDVKMKEKGDIPEGYSVSREKKERFSLILESASTNQTSMYLCASSPRRGRTEAFFGQGTRLTVV.

In this sample, this clone turned up once. This chain links TRBV18 with TRBJ1-5; D perhaps matches TRBD1 (5 bases). The CDR3 covers 14 residues. CDR1 and CDR2 from the germline V gene are KGHSH and LQKENI. Trimming left V 3 bases short and J 4 bases short, with 10 bases between. The CDR3 loop is CASSPRDGNQPQHF. CDR3 sequence (DNA): TGTGCCAGCTCACCCCGGGACGGGAATCAGCCCCAGCATTTT.

The genes are TRBV28 and TRBJ1-2; D gene unclear. The V end was cut by 4 bases, the J end by 0 bases, with 3 bases between. There are 12 residues in the CDR3. Per the germline V gene, CDR1 is MDHEN and CDR2 is SYDVKM. In DNA, the CDR3 is TGTGCCAGCAGTTCCTCTAACTATGGCTACACCTTC. This codes for CASSSSNYGYTF.

The chain joins TRBV2 to TRBJ1-4, with D perhaps matching TRBD1 (6 bases). This CDR3 has 12 amino acids. The V end was cut by 10 bases, the J end by 8 bases, with 14 bases between. Germline loops: CDR1 SNHLY, CDR2 FYNNEI. The CDR3: CATRGLGEKLFF. CDR3 nucleotide sequence: TGTGCCACTCGGGGGCTCGGAGAAAAACTGTTTTTT.